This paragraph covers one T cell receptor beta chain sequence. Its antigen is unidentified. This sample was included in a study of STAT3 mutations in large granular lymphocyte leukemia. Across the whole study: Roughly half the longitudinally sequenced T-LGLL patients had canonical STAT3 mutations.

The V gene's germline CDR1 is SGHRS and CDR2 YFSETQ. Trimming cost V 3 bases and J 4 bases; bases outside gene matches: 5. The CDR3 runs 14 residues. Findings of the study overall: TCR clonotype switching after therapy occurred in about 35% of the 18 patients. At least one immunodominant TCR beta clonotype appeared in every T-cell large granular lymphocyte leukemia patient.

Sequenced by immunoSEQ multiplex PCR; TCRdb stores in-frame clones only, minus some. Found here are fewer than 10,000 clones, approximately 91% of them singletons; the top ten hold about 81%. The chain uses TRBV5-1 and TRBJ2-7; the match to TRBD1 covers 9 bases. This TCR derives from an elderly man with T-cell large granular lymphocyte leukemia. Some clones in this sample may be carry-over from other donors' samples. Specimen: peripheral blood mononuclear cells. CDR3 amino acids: CASSSSGTGYEQYF. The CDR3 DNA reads TGCGCCAGCAGCTCCTCCGGGACAGGGTACGAGCAGTACTTC.